This T cell receptor beta chain was captured by sequencing in a study of blood T cell dynamics during melanoma immunotherapy. Overall study: Patients with metastatic melanoma got pembrolizumab or nivolumab-ipilimumab as first-line care.

The CDR3 totals 14 residues. Germline CDR1 is SGHTA and CDR2 is FQGNSA. Between the trimmed V and J ends, which lost 4 bases and 0 bases, there was a span of 8 bases. Each bulk PBMC sample had around 380 ng DNA loaded. Measured with immunoSEQ multiplex PCR; TCRdb has only the in-frame clones, and not every one. The data hold 15,000 or so clones, with 70% to 90% observed a single time. The time point was: week 3, after first cycle of checkpoint inhibitor. The sequencing here drew on blood, taken from a patient treated with checkpoint blockade. The receptor was derived from a human donor with melanoma. The V gene is TRBV7-2, the J gene TRBJ2-3, with no clear D. In DNA, the CDR3 is TGTGCCAGCAGCTACGACCCGAGCACAGATACGCAGTATTTT. Its protein is CASSYDPSTDTQYF.